This TCR beta chain was documented in a study of cytomegalovirus exposure and HLA in healthy donors. A multiplex PCR was run with 60 Vbeta primers and 13 Jbeta primers. Only in-frame clones appear in the TCRdb table, and some are missing; sequencing was by immunoSEQ multiplex PCR. The top ten clones hold over 3% of a sample with 150,000 to 200,000 clones, about 70% of them seen once. Study observations and caveats: The productive fraction for most TCR beta V segments was about 90% or about 30% in an earlier analysis. The authors listed approximately 150 TCR beta chains as cytomegalovirus-associated. Later analysis identified several of the most significant clusters that appeared linked to common viral pathogens. As a later analysis showed, a missense DCLRE1C variant was linked to trimming of TCR beta V- and J-genes.

V gave up 5 bases and J gave up 1 base; unmatched junction bases: 4. The CDR3 totals 15 residues. Germline V gives CDR1 KGHSH, CDR2 LQKENI. Points on this clone: The antigen is not known.

The clonotype comes from a male donor in good health and CMV-seronegative. The chain joins TRBV18 to TRBJ1-5; 8 nucleotides align to TRBD1. The sample was PBMCs. CDR3 residues: CASSATGASNQPQHF. CDR3 nucleotides: TGTGCCAGCTCAGCGACAGGGGCGAGCAATCAGCCCCAGCATTTT.